The text below deals with one TCR beta chain. Its antigen is currently unknown. The sample originates from a study of post-analysis software for immune sequencing data. cDNA libraries for TCR beta contained unique molecular identifiers. TCRdb independently ran MiXCR on the PCR reads; one entry per CDR3 protein. The table has hundreds of thousands of distinct CDR3 sequences, roughly 50% seen once; the top ten hold 4.6%. Findings of the study overall: The study found TRBV5-6, TRBV5-1 and TRBV20-1 among a few TRBV segments more frequent in patients than controls.

The CDR3 extends over 12 amino acids. V was clipped by 6 bases and J by 4 bases, with 10 bases between them. Looked up from germline, CDR1 is SQVTM and CDR2 is ANQGSEA. This chain links TRBV29-1 with TRBJ2-1; D ambiguous. The sample taken for sequencing was blood. The receptor was derived from a girl aged 10-17 years with multiple sclerosis. As DNA, the CDR3 is TGCAGCGTCCTGGTTACTTACAATGAGCAGTTCTTC. Translated: CSVLVTYNEQFF.